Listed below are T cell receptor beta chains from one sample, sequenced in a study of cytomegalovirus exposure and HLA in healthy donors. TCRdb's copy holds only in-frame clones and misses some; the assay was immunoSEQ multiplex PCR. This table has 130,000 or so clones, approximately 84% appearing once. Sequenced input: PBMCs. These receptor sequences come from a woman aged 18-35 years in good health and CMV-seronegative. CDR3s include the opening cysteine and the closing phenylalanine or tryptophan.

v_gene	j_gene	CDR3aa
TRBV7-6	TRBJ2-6	CASSLRNVLTF
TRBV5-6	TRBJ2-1	CASSLGGLDYNEQFF
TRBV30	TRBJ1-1	CAWKGQRNTEAFF
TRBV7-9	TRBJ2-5	CASSSGTTIQETQYF
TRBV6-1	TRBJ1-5	CASSGQGRQPQHF
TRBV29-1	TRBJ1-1	CSVEDPLNTEAFF
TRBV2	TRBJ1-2	CASSVSNRGANYGYTF
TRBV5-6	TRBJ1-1	CASSTGRTYSEAFF
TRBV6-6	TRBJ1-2	CASTQGAYGYTF
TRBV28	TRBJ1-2	CASKGPGQGARGYTF
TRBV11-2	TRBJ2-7	CASSFGTGRSYEQYF
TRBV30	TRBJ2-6	CASLRTGAYSGANVLTF
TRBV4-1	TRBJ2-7	CASSAPGRGSSYEQYF
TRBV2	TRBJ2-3	CASSGDTDRAPNTDTQYF
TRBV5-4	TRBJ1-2	CASSLDRVANYGYTF
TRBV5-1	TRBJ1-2	CASSLAVQPEPYTF
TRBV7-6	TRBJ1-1	CASSLPRGGSTEAFF
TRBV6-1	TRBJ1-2	CASSVVQSNYGYTF
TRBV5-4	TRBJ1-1	CASSLVGGDEAFF
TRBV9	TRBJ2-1	CASSVEGWRNEQFF
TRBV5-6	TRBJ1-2	CASSLMPKGGGYGYTF
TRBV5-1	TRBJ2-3	CASSLDWPTDTQYF
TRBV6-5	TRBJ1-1	CASRETGGAGEAFF
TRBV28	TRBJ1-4	CASSPPTGSRSEKLFF